This T cell receptor (beta chain) was captured by sequencing in a study of blood T cell repertoires in COVID-19 (dated by TCRdb to 2020 to 2021). Broadly, across the study: Samples covering the acute and convalescent phases of COVID-19 were provided by collaborators in the United States, Italy and Spain. The material from the prospective study consisted of cDNA or gDNA derived from T cells, B-cell-depleted T cells, or PBMCs. Deeply sampled blood TCRbeta repertoires from subjects exposed to, actively infected with, or recovered from COVID-19 were included in the dataset. The repertoires were released in a freely available public database intended as a resource for research on the immune response to SARS-CoV-2. The samples were drawn from two sources: the first 160 participants of the ongoing ImmuneRACE study, and 950 to 1,500 subjects contributed by 6 global collaborators. Sample metadata almost always included a de-identified subject ID, COVID-19 status, age in years and sex. Where available, HLA class I and class II types were obtained from metadata supplied by the sample provider rather than from assay-based typing. Findings and caveats that apply to the study as a whole: The amount of clinical and demographic metadata varied by source and participant and was provided uncurated.

The immunoSEQ Assay, a bias-controlled multiplex PCR, was used to amplify TCRbeta CDR3 regions from genomic DNA. In the authors' own workflow: Within the assay, amplification of reference gene primers was used to estimate how many nucleated cells each sample contained. Sequence reads were collapsed and filtered to measure the absolute abundance of every unique TCRbeta CDR3 rearrangement. For each sample, productive Simpson clonality was calculated as the square root of Simpson's diversity index across productive rearrangements. Not all clones reach the TCRdb copy of this immuneACCESS table, which keeps in-frame sequences only. Checked studies attribute under half of the gap to unresolved V genes and leave the rest unexplained. D and trimming were read from the DNA, whereas the V and J calls and clone size are those reported in that table. In this sample the table shows approximately 160,000 clones, about 81% of which occur a single time. Clones ranked in the top ten supply about a tenth of the sample.

The sample holds one count of this clone. Its target antigen remains unknown. No much larger clone exists at a distance of one base, and base qualities are not known. Whole blood was collected in K2EDTA tubes by collaborating institutions according to the institutions' own protocols. Collaborator samples were shipped for TCRbeta analysis as frozen whole blood, isolated PBMCs, or DNA extracted from either sample type. From cysteine to phenylalanine, the CDR3 is 14 amino acids long. Only the CDR3 DNA is retained, 42 bases long and in frame from the first base. V loses 5 bases at its end and J loses 3 bases; junction bases beyond the gene matches: 3. The germline V gene specifies SGHTA as CDR1 and FQGNSA as CDR2.

Material: peripheral blood. This receptor was identified in a human donor in a cohort sampled during active COVID-19. Rearrangement joined TRBV7-2 to TRBJ1-2; 10 bases in the middle match TRBD1. The CDR3 is CASSAGTGDYGYTF. The sequenced DNA: TGTGCCAGCAGCGCCGGGACAGGGGACTATGGCTACACCTTC.